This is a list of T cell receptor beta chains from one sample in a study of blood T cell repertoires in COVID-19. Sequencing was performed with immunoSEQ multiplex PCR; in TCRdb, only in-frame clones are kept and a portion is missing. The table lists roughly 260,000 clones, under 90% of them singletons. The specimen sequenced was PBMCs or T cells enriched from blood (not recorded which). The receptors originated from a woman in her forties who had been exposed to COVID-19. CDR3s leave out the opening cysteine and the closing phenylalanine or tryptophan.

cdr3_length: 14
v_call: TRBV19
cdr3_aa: ASSTEGQIVNTEAF

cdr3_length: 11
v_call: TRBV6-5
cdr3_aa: ALRDMMNTEAF

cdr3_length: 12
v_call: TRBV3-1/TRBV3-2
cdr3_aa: ASSQMGHRHEQY

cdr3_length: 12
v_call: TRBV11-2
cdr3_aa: ASSEQGLNEKLF

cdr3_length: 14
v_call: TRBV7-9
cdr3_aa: ASSLNNRFQNEKLF

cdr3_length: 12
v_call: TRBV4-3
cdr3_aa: ASSQETGDYGYT

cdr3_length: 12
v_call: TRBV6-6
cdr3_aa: ASSPGQGARAAF

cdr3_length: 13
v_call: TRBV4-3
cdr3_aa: ASSQAQGTNTEAF

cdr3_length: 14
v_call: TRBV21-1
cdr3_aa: ASSKLRGSAWAAQY

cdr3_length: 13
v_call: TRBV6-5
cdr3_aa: ASRGDRGGNQPQH